Following are 8 T cell receptor beta chains from one sample sequenced in a study of T cells in women clearing cervical HPV infection. Sequencing was performed with immunoSEQ multiplex PCR; in TCRdb, only in-frame clones are kept and a portion is missing. Here the sample table reports about 40,000 clones. Sequencing was performed on blood buffy coat. The receptor set was obtained from a woman aged 18-70 years with a cervical HPV16 infection that either progressed to CIN3+ or cleared (not recorded which).

As regards this clone: The read comes to an end 3 residues before the CDR3 does, leaving the germline J gene to fill in the end. This rearrangement joins TRBV6-1 to TRBJ1-5; 8 bases are shared with TRBD1. This CDR3 spans 16 amino acids. CDR1 MNHNS and CDR2 SASEGT come from the germline V gene. With V trimmed by 2 bases and J by 1 base, 4 bases remained unmatched. CDR3 DNA (partial): TGTGCCAGCAGTGAATCCCCAGGGGGCAGCAATCAGCCC. Its protein is CASSESPGGSNQP. The CDR3, in full, reads CASSESPGGSNQPQHF.

Points on this clone: Coverage ceases 3 residues before the CDR3 finishes, and the germline J gene fills in the end. V is TRBV19 and J is TRBJ1-5; TRBD1 matches at 10 bases. V shed 7 bases and J 6 bases; nucleotides not matched to a gene: 12. The CDR3 is made up of 16 amino acids. CDR1 is LNHDA and CDR2 is SQIVND in the germline V gene (reference sequence). The CDR3 DNA, read in part, is TGTGCCAGTACCCCAAGGGACAGGGGTTCGGGTCAGCCC. It specifies CASTPRDRGSGQP. The full CDR3 protein reads CASTPRDRGSGQPQHF.

On this clone: The CDR3 end is not reached by the read, which stops 3 residues before it; the germline J gene fills it in. This chain links TRBV7-6 with TRBJ2-1, with D possibly being TRBD2 (6 bases). The CDR3 runs to 14 residues. The V gene's germline CDR1 is SGHVS and CDR2 FNYEAQ. The germline V and J ends were trimmed by 4 bases and 8 bases, with 15 bases remaining between them. The sequenced part of the CDR3 DNA is TGTGCCAGCAGCTCCCAACTCCCTAGCGATGAG. This encodes CASSSQLPSDE. The whole CDR3 sequence is CASSSQLPSDEQFF.

CDR3 in amino acids: CASSLAPGLLLSTDTQYF. CDR3 DNA, as far as it was read: TGTGCCAGCAGCTTAGCACCGGGACTCTTACTTAGCACAGATACG. The chain uses TRBV7-8 and TRBJ2-3; D may be TRBD2 (6 bases). The read falls 3 residues short of the CDR3 end, and the missing part is taken from the germline J gene. CDR3 length: 18 amino acids. Germline V CDR1 and CDR2: SGHVS, FQNEAQ. Trimming took 0 bases from V and 0 from J, leaving 16 bases between them.

Concerning this clone itself: From the germline J gene comes the end of the CDR3, since the read stops 3 residues before it. The chain recombines TRBV19 with TRBJ2-5; the match to TRBD2 covers 7 bases. The germline V gene encodes CDR1 LNHDA and CDR2 SQIVND (reference sequence). The CDR3 spans 13 residues. V was clipped by 9 bases and J by 3 bases; unmatched bases: 7. The sequenced CDR3 bases are TGTGCCAGCCAAGGTCGGGGGGAAGAGACC. As protein: CASQGRGEET. The whole CDR3 protein is CASQGRGEETQYF.

With regard to this clone: The sequence runs out 3 residues before the end of the CDR3; the remainder is reconstructed from the germline J gene. The rearrangement uses TRBV6-4 and TRBJ1-2, with D tentatively TRBD1 (5 bases). CDR1 MRHNA and CDR2 SNTAGT come from the germline V gene. This CDR3 comprises 14 residues. CDR3 amino acids: CASSDSKGSRSYTF. Partial CDR3 DNA: TGTGCCAGCAGTGACTCTAAGGGGAGTAGGAGC.

About this clone: The read ends 3 residues early relative to the CDR3; the germline J gene fills the gap. The genes are TRBV10-3 and TRBJ2-7; the match to TRBD2 covers 10 bases. The junction had 9 bases not matched to a gene; V was cut back by 3 bases and J by 4 bases. Looked up from germline, CDR1 is ENHRY and CDR2 is SYGVKD. The CDR3 contains 16 residues. The sequenced CDR3 bases are TGTGCCATCAGTGACCTAAAGGGGACTAGCGATTACGAG. Translated: CAISDLKGTSDYE. The whole CDR3 reads CAISDLKGTSDYEQYF.

As to this clone: The read halts 3 residues ahead of the CDR3 end, with the missing end drawn from the germline J gene. The chain links TRBV19 to TRBJ1-1; 7 bases are shared with TRBD1. The V gene's germline CDR1 is LNHDA and CDR2 SQIVND (reference sequence). The V and J ends lost 7 bases and 4 bases, in that order; junction bases with no gene match: 6. This CDR3 contains 13 residues. CDR3 region: CASKNRGGTEAFF. CDR3 DNA, as far as it was read: TGTGCCAGTAAAAACAGGGGAGGCACTGAA.